This T cell receptor (beta chain) was found in a study of blood T cells in healthy people across ages. There were healthy Caucasian individuals from Russia, aged about 6 to 100, serving as donors. Trimming removed 4 bases at V and 1 base at J, with 11 bases between. Germline V gene lookup returns CDR1 SGHDT and CDR2 YYEEEE. CDR3 length: 15 residues. With a J-beta primer mix and a sample-barcoded 5' primer, a second PCR ran about 7 to 11 cycles. All samples yielded 3 million or more CDR3-containing paired-end reads. TCRdb re-called the 5' RACE reads with MiXCR, one entry per CDR3 protein. The sample holds about 1.1 million distinct CDR3 sequences, around two fifths seen once.

The source is a man aged 18 to 35 in good health. What was sequenced was blood. The V and J genes are TRBV5-6 and TRBJ2-2; D could derive from TRBD1 or TRBD2 (5 bases each). The CDR3 DNA follows: TGTGCCAGCAGCCTCCGGGACGGGAACACCGGGGAGCTGTTTTTT. Protein: CASSLRDGNTGELFF.